This note documents a single TCR beta chain sequence. Its matching antigen is unknown. Repertoires were generated with immunoSEQ multiplex PCR, while TCRdb's copy carries only in-frame clones and drops some. The table lists 120,000 or so clones, roughly 84% of them singletons. These data belong to a study of cytomegalovirus exposure and HLA in healthy donors. Study results and limitations: With high specificity and sensitivity, the classifier reportedly diagnosed cytomegalovirus status. As confirmed in vitro, a few CMV-associated chains were specific for CMV antigens.

There are 16 residues in the CDR3. Germline V CDR1 and CDR2: SEHNR, FQNEAQ (reference sequence). The V and J ends lost 3 bases and 1 base respectively, with 14 bases between them. From the approximately 110-subject validation cohort, which was separate from the approximately 670-subject first cohort, the donors were drawn. The sample was PBMCs. The chain uses TRBV7-9 and TRBJ2-3; no clear D. This receptor was obtained from a young woman in good health and CMV-seronegative. The CDR3, as DNA: TGTGCCAGCAGCTTTCCCCCAAAACGGGGCACAGATACGCAGTATTTT. This codes for CASSFPPKRGTDTQYF.